Following are 5 T cell receptor beta chains from one sample sequenced in a study of blood T cell repertoires in COVID-19. Here immunoSEQ multiplex PCR was the method, and the copy in TCRdb shows in-frame clones only, minus some. In the table there are some 250,000 clones, approximately 86% of which are singletons. The sequenced material came from PBMCs or T cells enriched from blood (not recorded which). These receptor sequences come from a woman in her 40s with acute COVID-19.

This chain uses TRBV7-3 with TRBJ1-1; the D is unclear. Germline values: CDR1 SGHTA, CDR2 FQGTGA. Trimming pared 1 base from V and 8 bases from J, leaving 5 bases between. The CDR3 is 11 residues long. The CDR3 bases are TGTGCCAGCAGCTTAAGCAGAGAAGCTTTCTTT. Its translation: CASSLSREAFF.

The genes are TRBV12-3 or TRBV12-4 and TRBJ1-6; D uncertain. The ends were cut back, 5 bases at V and 13 bases at J, with 9 bases in the middle. The CDR3 runs to 11 residues. The CDR3 DNA is TGTGCCAGCAGTCCGGGCGGGCCCCTCCACTTT. This encodes CASSPGGPLHF.

This clone appeared many times. The V gene is TRBV19, the J gene TRBJ1-2, with 10 bases that match TRBD1. Losses at the gene ends were 4 bases for V and 7 bases for J; bases not matched to a gene: 6. This CDR3 has 14 residues. Germline V gives CDR1 LNHDA, CDR2 SQIVND (reference sequence). In DNA form, the CDR3 reads TGTGCCAGTAGTAAGGAGACAGGGGGCTCTGGCTACACCTTC. As protein: CASSKETGGSGYTF.

This clone was recorded many times. The chain uses TRBV11-3 and TRBJ2-5; the D gene is possibly TRBD1 (5 bases). This CDR3 is built from 15 residues. V lost 4 bases and J 4 bases, leaving 16 bases between the germline ends. CDR1 and CDR2 (germline): SGHNT, YENEEA. CDR3 amino acids: CASSSRQSGGETQYF. In nucleotides, the CDR3 is TGTGCCAGCAGCTCCCGACAGTCAGGTGGAGAGACCCAGTACTTC.

This clone has only one observation. V usage is TRBV7-8 and J usage is TRBJ2-2; 8 bases are a match to TRBD1. Trimming took 5 bases from V and 4 from J; bases not matched to a gene: 9. Germline values: CDR1 SGHVS, CDR2 FQNEAQ. The CDR3 is 16 amino acids. CDR3 region: CASSPPRTGFTGELFF. The CDR3, as DNA: TGTGCCAGCAGCCCCCCACGGACAGGGTTCACCGGGGAGCTGTTTTTT.